The clone carrying this TCR beta chain was observed a handful of times. This CDR3 is 14 amino acids long. Germline CDR1 reads MNHEY; CDR2 reads SVGAGI. V dropped 3 bases and J dropped 3 bases, with 9 bases sitting between them. How the authors handled the data: Cell counts per sample came from amplifying reference gene primers. Generated by immunoSEQ multiplex PCR, the TCRdb table keeps only in-frame clones and is missing some. The V and J calls and clone size were taken over from that table, and D and trimming were inferred from the DNA. The sample lists 200,000 or so clones; around four fifths were seen once. The data were taken from a study of blood T cell repertoires in COVID-19. As for the study in general: The samples span acute and convalescent COVID-19 from the United States, Italy and Spain. The analysed material was cDNA or gDNA that came from T cells, B-cell-depleted T cells, or PBMCs.

The TCR was taken from a woman in her 70s with active or convalescent COVID-19. This chain joins TRBV6-5 and TRBJ1-5; TRBD1 might be the D (5 bases). What was sequenced was peripheral blood. The CDR3 protein is CASSYQGPNQPQHF. The CDR3 DNA sequence: TGTGCCAGCAGTTATCAGGGCCCCAATCAGCCCCAGCATTTT.